The clone carrying this TCR beta chain was recorded many times. The sample belongs to a study of T cells after posttransplantation cyclophosphamide. Method: immunoSEQ multiplex PCR; TCRdb's copy keeps in-frame clones and lacks some. The repertoire has about 7,500 clones, none seen only once; the ten largest take roughly 10%. Cyclophosphamide on days +3 and +4 followed busulfan-fludarabine conditioning and a marrow graft. The V end lost 1 base, the J end lost 5 bases, and 10 bases lay between the germline ends. Germline V gives CDR1 SGHTA, CDR2 FQGTGA. This CDR3 region has 14 residues. The chain has TRBV7-3 and TRBJ2-3, with no clear D. The TCR comes from a female patient aged 45-65 years who received an allogeneic stem cell transplant from a related donor, was CMV-positive, and had no GVHD. Certain T cells may be donor cells from the graft. The sample was PBMCs, taken after allogeneic stem cell transplant with posttransplant cyclophosphamide. CDR3 DNA: TGTGCCAGCAGCTTAAGACGGGTTGGAGATACGCAGTATTTT. It yields the protein CASSLRRVGDTQYF.